This TCR beta chain was profiled in a study of T cell responses to AZD1222 COVID-19 vaccine. For the study at large: Analyses pooled second doses at about 4 or about 12 weeks. Study conclusions and caveats: Repertoire collection took place solely once the T cell response had peaked. Reportedly, close to half of spike-specific TCRs are directed against unmutated variant regions.

The CDR3 sequence is 15 residues long. Per the germline V gene, CDR1 is SGHTS and CDR2 is YDEGEE. Trimming left V 3 bases short and J 4 bases short, with 14 bases between. Comments on this clone: The antigen remains undetermined.

Repertoires were generated with immunoSEQ multiplex PCR, while TCRdb's copy carries only in-frame clones and drops some. The table includes about 100,000 clones, approximately 87% detected once. Here the sequenced sample was peripheral blood, taken on day 0 of AZD1222 vaccination. The chain joins TRBV5-8 to TRBJ1-3; no firm D call. The origin of this receptor is an adult in good health. The CDR3 DNA reads as TGTGCCAGCAGCTCTGGGGTGGATGCAGGAAACACCATATATTTT. This sequence encodes CASSSGVDAGNTIYF.